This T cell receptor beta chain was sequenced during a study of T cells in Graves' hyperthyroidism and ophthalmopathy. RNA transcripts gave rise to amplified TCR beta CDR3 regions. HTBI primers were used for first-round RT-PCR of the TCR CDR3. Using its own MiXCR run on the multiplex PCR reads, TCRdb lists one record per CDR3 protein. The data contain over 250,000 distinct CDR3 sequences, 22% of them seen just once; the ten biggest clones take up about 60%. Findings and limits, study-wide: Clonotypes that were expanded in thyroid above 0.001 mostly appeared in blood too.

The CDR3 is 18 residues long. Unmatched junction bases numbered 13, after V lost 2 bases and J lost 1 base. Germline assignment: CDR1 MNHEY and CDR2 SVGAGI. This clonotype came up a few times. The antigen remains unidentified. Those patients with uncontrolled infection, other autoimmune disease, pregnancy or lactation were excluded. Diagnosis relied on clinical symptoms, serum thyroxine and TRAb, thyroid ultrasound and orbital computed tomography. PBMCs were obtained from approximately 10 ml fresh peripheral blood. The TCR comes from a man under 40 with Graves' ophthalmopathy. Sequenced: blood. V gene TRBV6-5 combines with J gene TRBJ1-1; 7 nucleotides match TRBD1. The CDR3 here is CASSYAPDRAGGNTEAFF. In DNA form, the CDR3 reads TGTGCCAGCAGTTACGCCCCCGACAGGGCCGGAGGGAACACTGAAGCTTTCTTT.